The T cell receptor (beta chain) described here comes from a study of T cells expressing NK-cell markers. Background on the study: The TCR beta repertoires were obtained from sorted CD3+CD56+NKG2C+, CD3+CD56+NKG2C- and CD3+CD56-NKG2C+ T cells. Just one sequenced donor of eight was HCMV-seronegative, while seven were seropositive.

Study-level findings and limits: As a fraction of CD8+ T cells, dominant NKG2C+ clonotypes reached about 1.0-8% in over 5 donors. These clonotypes also led the CD3+CD56-NKG2C+ fraction in a few donors.

A note on this clonotype: Its antigen is not known.

Germline assignment: CDR1 SQVTM and CDR2 ANQGSEA. The CDR3 is 17 residues long. TCRdb reprocessed the 5' RACE reads, keeping one entry per CDR3 protein, no DNA. Its listing shows 90,000 to 130,000 distinct CDR3 sequences. The clonotype comes from a woman between 18 and 69 years old in good health. The chain uses TRBV29-1 and TRBJ1-2; TCRdb outputs TRBD1, but without DNA this stays unchecked. The source material was blood T cells: a sorted CD56 or NKG2C T cell subset, CD4+ or CD8+ T cells, or bulk PBMC T cells (not recorded which). The CDR3 sequence: CSVEDPGAGFRGYGYTF. The variable domain in full, completed from reference TRBV29-1 and TRBJ1-2, reads SAVISQKPSRDICQRGTSLTIQCQVDSQVTMMFWYRQQPGQSLTLIATANQGSEATYESGFVIDKFPISRPNLTFSTLTVSNMSPEDSSIYLCSVEDPGAGFRGYGYTFGSGTRLTVV.